This T cell receptor beta chain was sequenced during a study of identifying expanded T cells in peripheral blood. Findings and caveats of the study: Over about two and four weeks, about 15 and 19 clones changed, versus roughly 1.1 between replicates. Approximately 2-week clone count variance significantly increased as total template count grew.

No infections or other immune events were documented during collection. CDR3 size: 11 residues. V dropped 3 bases and J dropped 4 bases, with 3 bases sitting between them. Germline assignment: CDR1 WSHSY and CDR2 SAAADI. As to this clone: Its specificity is not known.

Generated by immunoSEQ multiplex PCR, the TCRdb table keeps only in-frame clones and is missing some. The data hold around 120,000 clones, with less than 90% observed a single time. The sequence was collected from a person between 18 and 75 years old in good health. V usage is TRBV10-2 and J usage is TRBJ1-2; D is ambiguous. Specimen: blood. Here the CDR3 DNA reads TGCGCCAGCAGTGACGGCTATGGCTACACCTTC. Amino acid sequence: CASSDGYGYTF.